These 12 T cell receptor beta chains came from one sample sequenced in a study of blood T cell repertoires in COVID-19 (TCRdb year 2020). Libraries were constructed by the immunoSEQ multiplex PCR assay. Not all clones reach the TCRdb copy of this immuneACCESS table, which keeps in-frame sequences only. Checked studies attribute under half of the gap to unresolved V genes and leave the rest unexplained. The sample contains some 220,000 clones, more than 75% of them found a single time. The ten largest clones represent about 5.6% of the sample. Source material: peripheral blood. Receptors originate from a woman in her 70s with COVID-19, enrolled during active disease.

This clone showed up just a few times. The CDR3 loop reads CASGTDPGGEKLFF. CDR3 in DNA: TGTGCCAGCGGAACGGACCCGGGAGGGGAAAAACTGTTTTTT. The chain has TRBV6-6 and TRBJ1-4; D gene unclear. This CDR3 spans 14 amino acids. V dropped 8 bases and J dropped 8 bases, with 18 bases sitting between them. Germline V CDR1 and CDR2: MNHNY, SVGAGI (reference sequence).

In nucleotides, the CDR3 is TGTGCCAGCATTGTAGACACCGGGGGGAATCAGCCCCAGCATTTT. Translating it yields CASIVDTGGNQPQHF. The chain combines TRBV2 with TRBJ1-5; D possibly corresponds to TRBD1 (5 bases). The CDR3 covers 15 residues. From germline, CDR1 is SNHLY and CDR2 FYNNEI. V lost 7 bases to trimming and J lost 4 bases, with 17 bases between them.

Only a few counts were recorded for this clone. The chain links TRBV25-1 to TRBJ1-6; the D is unclear. V was trimmed by 6 bases and J by 7 bases, leaving 16 bases between them. Per germline, CDR1 MGHDK and CDR2 SYGVNS. The CDR3 covers 15 residues. CDR3 sequence reads: CASRPGRPGNSPLHF. In nucleotides, the CDR3 is TGTGCCAGCAGGCCCGGGAGGCCAGGCAATTCACCCCTCCACTTT. The full variable domain, its missing parts supplied by reference TRBV25-1 and TRBJ1-6, is EADIYQTPRYLVIGTGKKITLECSQTMGHDKMYWYQQDPGMELHLIHYSYGVNSTEKGDLSSESTVSRIRTEHFPLTLESARPSHTSQYLCASRPGRPGNSPLHFGNGTRLTVT.

The V gene is TRBV5-1, the J gene TRBJ2-5, with D unclear. The CDR3 extends over 12 amino acids. The V and J ends lost 2 bases and 0 bases respectively, with 2 bases between them. Germline CDR1 reads SGHRS; CDR2 reads YFSETQ. The CDR3 bases are TGCGCCAGCAGCTTTAACCAAGAGACCCAGTACTTC. It yields the protein CASSFNQETQYF. Full variable domain (missing parts from reference TRBV5-1 and TRBJ2-5): KAGVTQTPRYLIKTRGQQVTLSCSPISGHRSVSWYQQTPGQGLQFLFEYFSETQRNKGNFPGRFSGRQFSNSRSEMNVSTLELGDSALYLCASSFNQETQYFGPGTRLLVL.

The chain is built from TRBV9 and TRBJ2-2; TRBD2 matches at 12 bases. Germline V CDR1 and CDR2: SGDLS, YYNGEE. V trimming: 0 bases; J trimming: 6 bases; junction bases outside the gene matches: 9. The CDR3 is 18 residues long. This chain's CDR3 is CASSVARLAGGPAGELFF. The CDR3 DNA sequence: TGTGCCAGCAGCGTAGCTAGGCTAGCGGGAGGGCCGGCCGGGGAGCTGTTTTTT.

The V call is TRBV2, the J call TRBJ2-3, with 8 bases matching TRBD2. Germline trimming cut 3 bases from V and 5 bases from J; bases unmatched to any gene: 13. Germline V CDR1 and CDR2: SNHLY, FYNNEI. The CDR3 sequence is 17 residues long. The CDR3 nucleotides read TGTGCCAGCAGTGACGGGTTAGCGGGGCCTTCCCGAGATACGCAGTATTTT. Amino acids: CASSDGLAGPSRDTQYF.

The chain combines TRBV28 with TRBJ2-7, with 7 bases matching TRBD1. CDR1 MDHEN and CDR2 SYDVKM come from the germline V gene. V trimming: 2 bases; J trimming: 2 bases; junction bases outside the gene matches: 9. The CDR3 consists of 16 residues. CDR3 bases: TGTGCCAGCAGTTTAGTGACAGGGTCCTCCCCCTACGAGCAGTACTTC. Its translation is CASSLVTGSSPYEQYF.

The chain combines TRBV7-2 with TRBJ1-2, with D tentatively TRBD1 (5 bases). The CDR3 contains 12 residues. Germline V gene sequence: CDR1 SGHTA, CDR2 FQGNSA. V was shortened by 4 bases and J by 8 bases, with 11 bases between the two germline ends. For the CDR3, the DNA is TGTGCCAGCAGCTCGGAGGGGTTCGGCTACACCTTC. Its translation is CASSSEGFGYTF.

The V and J genes are TRBV18 and TRBJ1-6; a weak D match, TRBD1 (6 bases). The CDR3 has 15 amino acids. Deletions cut 5 bases from V and 7 bases from J, with 15 bases between. Germline V gene data show CDR1 as KGHSH and CDR2 as LQKENI. The CDR3 is CASSMDRVRNSPLHF. DNA for the CDR3: TGTGCCAGCTCAATGGACAGAGTCCGAAATTCACCCCTCCACTTT.

The chain uses TRBV5-5 and TRBJ1-4; D unclear. CDR3 length equals 19 residues. The germline gives CDR1 SGHKS, CDR2 YYEKEE (reference sequence). The V end lost 4 bases, the J end lost 0 bases, and 22 bases lay between the germline ends. The CDR3 DNA sequence: TGTGCCAGCAGCCTATTTGTCTATCCCAGGAAGACAACTAATGAAAAACTGTTTTTT. Translated: CASSLFVYPRKTTNEKLFF.

This clone has only a few counts. Other DNA sequences in the same sample also yield this CDR3. The V call is TRBV4-1, the J call TRBJ1-4; 9 nucleotides agree with TRBD1. Germline values: CDR1 MGHRA, CDR2 YSYEKL. The CDR3 consists of 14 residues. The J segment lost 8 bases and the V segment lost 3 bases, leaving 4 bases of the junction unmatched. DNA for the CDR3: TGCGCCAGCAGCCATGGACAGGGGACCGAAAAACTGTTTTTT. It specifies CASSHGQGTEKLFF.

The rearrangement links TRBV6-5 to TRBJ2-7; 9 bases agree with TRBD2. J was trimmed by 3 bases and V by 6 bases; bases with no gene match: 9. Germline-derived CDR1 and CDR2 are MNHEY and SVGAGI. CDR3 length: 15 residues. CDR3 protein: CASRTSRGGGYEQYF. In DNA form, the CDR3 reads TGTGCCAGCAGAACCTCCCGCGGGGGGGGCTACGAGCAGTACTTC.